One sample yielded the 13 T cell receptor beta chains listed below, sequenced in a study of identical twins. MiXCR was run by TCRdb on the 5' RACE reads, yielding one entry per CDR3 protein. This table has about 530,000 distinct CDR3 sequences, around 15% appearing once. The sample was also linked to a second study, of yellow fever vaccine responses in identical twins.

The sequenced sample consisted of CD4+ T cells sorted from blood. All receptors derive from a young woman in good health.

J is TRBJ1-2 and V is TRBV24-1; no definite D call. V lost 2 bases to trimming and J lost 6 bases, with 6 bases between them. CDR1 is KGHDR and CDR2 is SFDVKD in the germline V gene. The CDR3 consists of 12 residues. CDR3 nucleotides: TGTGCCACCAGTGATTACGTCGATGGCTACACCTTC. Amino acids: CATSDYVDGYTF.

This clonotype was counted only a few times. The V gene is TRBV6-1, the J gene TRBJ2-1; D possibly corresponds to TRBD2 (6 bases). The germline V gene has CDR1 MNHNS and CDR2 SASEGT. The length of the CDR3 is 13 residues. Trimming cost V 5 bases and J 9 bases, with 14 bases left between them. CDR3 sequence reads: CASSRLTGVEQFF. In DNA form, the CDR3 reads TGTGCCAGCAGTAGACTCACGGGAGTTGAGCAGTTCTTC.

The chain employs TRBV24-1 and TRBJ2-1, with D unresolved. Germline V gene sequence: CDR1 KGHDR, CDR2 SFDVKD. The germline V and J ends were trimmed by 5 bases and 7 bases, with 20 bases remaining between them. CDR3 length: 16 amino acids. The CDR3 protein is CATSGKGPKMWNEQFF. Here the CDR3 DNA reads TGTGCCACCAGTGGGAAAGGACCGAAGATGTGGAATGAGCAGTTCTTC.

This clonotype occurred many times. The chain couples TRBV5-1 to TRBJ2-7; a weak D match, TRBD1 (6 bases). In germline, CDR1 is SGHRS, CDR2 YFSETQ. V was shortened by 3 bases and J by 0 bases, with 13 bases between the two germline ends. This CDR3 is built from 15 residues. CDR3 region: CASSSGQTSSYEQYF. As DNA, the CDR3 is TGCGCCAGCAGCTCAGGACAGACGAGCTCCTACGAGCAGTACTTC.

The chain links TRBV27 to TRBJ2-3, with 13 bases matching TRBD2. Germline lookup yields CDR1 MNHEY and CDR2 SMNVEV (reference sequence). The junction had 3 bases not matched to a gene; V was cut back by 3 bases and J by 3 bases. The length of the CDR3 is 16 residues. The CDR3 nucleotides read TGTGCCAGCAGTTTTAGGACTAGCGGGAGAACAGATACGCAGTATTTT. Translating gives CASSFRTSGRTDTQYF.

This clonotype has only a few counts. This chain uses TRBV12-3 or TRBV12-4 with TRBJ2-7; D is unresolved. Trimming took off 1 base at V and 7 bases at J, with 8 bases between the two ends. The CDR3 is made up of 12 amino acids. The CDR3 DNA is TGTGCCAGCAGTTTAGGTATGGGGGAGCAGTACGTC. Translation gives CASSLGMGEQYV.

The CDR3 coding sequence is TGTGCCAGCAGTTTGGGTTTGTGGGAGACCCAGTACTTC. Amino acid sequence: CASSLGLWETQYF. The chain employs TRBV27 and TRBJ2-5; D gene uncertain. Germline loops: CDR1 MNHEY, CDR2 SMNVEV (reference sequence). This CDR3 has 13 amino acids. The V end lost 3 bases, the J end lost 5 bases, and 10 bases lay between the germline ends.

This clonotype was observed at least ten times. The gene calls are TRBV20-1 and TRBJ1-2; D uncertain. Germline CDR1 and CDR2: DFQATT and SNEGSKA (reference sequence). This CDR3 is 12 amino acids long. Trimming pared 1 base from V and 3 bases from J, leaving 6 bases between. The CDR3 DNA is TGCAGTGCTAGAGGGAGGGACTATGGCTACACCTTC. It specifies CSARGRDYGYTF.

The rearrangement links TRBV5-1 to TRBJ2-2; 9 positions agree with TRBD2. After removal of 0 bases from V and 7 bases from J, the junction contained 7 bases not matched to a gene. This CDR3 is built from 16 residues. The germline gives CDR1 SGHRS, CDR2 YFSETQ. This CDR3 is CASSLEASGALGELFF. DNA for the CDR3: TGCGCCAGCAGCTTGGAGGCTAGCGGGGCCCTCGGGGAGCTGTTTTTT.

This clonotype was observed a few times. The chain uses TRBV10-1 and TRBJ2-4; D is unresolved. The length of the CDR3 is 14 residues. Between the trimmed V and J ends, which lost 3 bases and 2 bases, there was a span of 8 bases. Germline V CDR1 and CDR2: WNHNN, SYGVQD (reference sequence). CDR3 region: CASSDPNSKNIQYF. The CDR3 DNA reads TGCGCCAGCAGTGATCCGAATTCCAAAAACATTCAGTACTTC.

Here the CDR3 DNA reads TGTGCCACCAGGCGGGGACAGGGAAACTATTCACCCCTCCACTTT. It codes for CATRRGQGNYSPLHF. The gene calls are TRBV15 and TRBJ1-6; 9 nucleotides align to TRBD1. The germline CDR1 and CDR2 sequences are LNHNV and YYDKDF (reference sequence). J was trimmed by 8 bases and V by 6 bases; bases with no gene match: 8. The CDR3 is 15 residues long.

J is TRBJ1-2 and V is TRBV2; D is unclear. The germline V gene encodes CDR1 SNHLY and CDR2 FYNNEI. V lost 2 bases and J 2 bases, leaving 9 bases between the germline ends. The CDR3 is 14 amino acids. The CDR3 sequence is CASSESPPNYGYTF. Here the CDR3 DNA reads TGTGCCAGCAGTGAAAGCCCCCCGAACTATGGCTACACCTTC.

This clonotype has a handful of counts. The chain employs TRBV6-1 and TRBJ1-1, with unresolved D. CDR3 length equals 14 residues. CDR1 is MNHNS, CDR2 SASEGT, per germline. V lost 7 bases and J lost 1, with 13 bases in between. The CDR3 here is CASIPLGGNTEAFF. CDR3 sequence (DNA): TGTGCCAGCATCCCCCTTGGCGGGAACACTGAAGCTTTCTTT.